This T cell receptor (beta chain) was obtained from a study of response to subunit inactivated influenza vaccine. This clonotype was seen only a few times. What it recognizes is unknown. CDR1 MNHNS and CDR2 SASEGT come from the germline V gene. The V and J ends lost 6 bases and 4 bases, in that order; junction bases with no gene match: 10. The CDR3 extends over 15 amino acids. Findings and limits, study-wide: New T cells are recruited in small numbers by each seasonal influenza vaccination, according to the authors' suggestion.

TCRdb used MiXCR to reprocess the RT-PCR reads, holding one entry per CDR3 protein. The data show around 580,000 distinct CDR3 sequences, roughly 15% seen once. The chain carries TRBV6-1 and TRBJ2-5; 8 positions match TRBD1. This sequence originates from a man over 45 who received an inactivated influenza vaccine. The sample here was PBMCs from blood, taken 11 to 12 days after vaccination. The CDR3 sequence: CASSLMTGVAETQYF. In DNA form, the CDR3 reads TGTGCCAGCAGCCTAATGACAGGGGTTGCAGAGACCCAGTACTTC.